This section outlines one T cell receptor beta chain sequence together with its context. Its target is not known. TCRdb used MiXCR to reprocess the 5' RACE reads, holding one entry per CDR3 protein. The sample lists around 530,000 distinct CDR3 sequences, 12% to 15% occurring once. Only healthy Caucasians were included as donors. The data derive from a study of identical twins. Findings and limits, study-wide: Model-predicted out-of-frame TCR alpha sharing fell below observed values in monozygotic twins.

These data are also associated with another study on yellow fever vaccine responses in identical twins.

The sample taken for sequencing was CD4+ T cells sorted from blood. This sequence originates from a woman in her late teens or twenties in good health.

Written as DNA, the CDR3 is TGTGCCAGCTCACCTAACCCCATCCCGGGACACTATGGCTACACCTTC. Translation: CASSPNPIPGHYGYTF. The genes are TRBV18 and TRBJ1-2; TRBD1 is a possible D gene (5 bases). Trimming stripped 3 bases from V and 3 bases from J, with 17 bases between. Looked up from germline, CDR1 is KGHSH and CDR2 is LQKENI. The CDR3 spans 16 residues.